The 18 T cell receptor beta chains below come from one sample, sequenced in a study of blood T cell repertoires in COVID-19 (dated by TCRdb to between 2020 and 2021). Library method: the immunoSEQ multiplex PCR assay. TCRdb obtained this table from immuneACCESS and retained in-frame rearrangements with V and J assigned. These tables miss some clones; where compared with another copy, unresolved V genes account for less than half of the shortfall, and the remainder is unexplained. A total of 150,000 to 180,000 clones appear in this sample, about 73% of them only once. The ten largest clones add up to approximately 1.8% of the sample. The sample was peripheral blood. These receptors all come from a man older than 75 with acute or convalescent COVID-19.

This clone has at least ten counts. The chain joins TRBV6-5 to TRBJ1-6; D call uncertain. Germline loops: CDR1 MNHEY, CDR2 SVGAGI. V dropped 0 bases and J dropped 10 bases, with 13 bases sitting between them. The CDR3 length is 15 residues. Here the CDR3 reads CASSYSPGERSPLHF. The CDR3 nucleotides read TGTGCCAGCAGTTACTCCCCGGGTGAGCGATCACCCCTCCACTTT.

V is TRBV5-1 and J is TRBJ2-7; D is undetermined. This CDR3 spans 9 amino acids. Germline loops: CDR1 SGHRS, CDR2 YFSETQ. The germline V and J ends were trimmed by 7 bases and 5 bases, with 4 bases remaining between them. CDR3 DNA: TGCGCCAGCGAGAACGAGCAGTACGTC. It specifies CASENEQYV.

This clone has a handful of counts. J is TRBJ1-2 and V is TRBV19; D possibly corresponds to TRBD1 (5 bases). The CDR3 length is 12 residues. Looked up from germline, CDR1 is LNHDA and CDR2 is SQIVND (reference sequence). V was shortened by 6 bases and J by 8 bases, with 13 bases between the two germline ends. CDR3 nucleotide sequence: TGTGCCAGTAGAGCAGGCTGGGGCGGCTACACCTTC. It yields the protein CASRAGWGGYTF.

The V call is TRBV27, the J call TRBJ1-2, with 8 bases lining up with TRBD1. With 5 bases clipped from V and 5 bases from J, the junction kept 13 bases outside the gene matches. From germline, CDR1 is MNHEY and CDR2 SMNVEV (reference sequence). CDR3 size: 16 residues. For the CDR3, the DNA is TGTGCCAGCAGTCCCTACCCCGGACAGGGTCTATATGGCTACACCTTC. It is translated as CASSPYPGQGLYGYTF.

This chain joins TRBV6-6 and TRBJ1-1, with D possibly being TRBD1 (5 bases). Germline CDR1 is MNHNY and CDR2 is SVGAGI (reference sequence). This CDR3 is built from 14 residues. The V end was cut by 6 bases, the J end by 2 bases, with 13 bases between. The CDR3 is CASSRGTGNTEAFF. The CDR3 DNA reads TGTGCCAGCAGCCGCGGGACTGGTAACACTGAAGCTTTCTTT.

This chain joins TRBV28 and TRBJ1-2, with 10 bases that match TRBD1. The CDR3 has 16 residues. V trimming: 7 bases; J trimming: 4 bases; junction bases outside the gene matches: 12. CDR1 is MDHEN and CDR2 is SYDVKM in the germline V gene. The CDR3 protein is CASTLPGQGSTYGYTF. The CDR3 region has the DNA TGTGCCAGCACCCTCCCGGGACAGGGGAGTACCTATGGCTACACCTTC.

The chain has TRBV6-5 and TRBJ2-7, with a weak D call TRBD1 (5 bases). CDR1 and CDR2 (germline): MNHEY, SVGAGI. The CDR3 spans 16 residues. V lost 4 bases to trimming and J lost 5 bases, with 21 bases between them. The CDR3 sequence: CASSSGGATPRDEQYF. The CDR3 DNA is TGTGCCAGCAGTTCCGGTGGGGCTACCCCTAGGGACGAGCAGTACTTC.

V is TRBV10-3 and J is TRBJ2-1, with 12 bases aligning to TRBD2. Germline V gives CDR1 ENHRY, CDR2 SYGVKD. Unmatched junction bases numbered 11, after V lost 6 bases and J lost 8 bases. The CDR3 loop spans 16 amino acids. The CDR3 coding sequence is TGTGCCATCAGCTCTACCCCTAGCGGGGGGGCGTATGAGCAGTTCTTC. This codes for CAISSTPSGGAYEQFF.

The chain combines TRBV5-5 with TRBJ2-1; 7 bases align to TRBD1. Germline V gene data show CDR1 as SGHKS and CDR2 as YYEKEE (reference sequence). The CDR3 sequence is 14 residues long. With V trimmed by 4 bases and J by 2 bases, 3 bases remained unmatched. CDR3 DNA: TGTGCCAGCAGCCGGACAGGCACCTACAATGAGCAGTTCTTC. Translation: CASSRTGTYNEQFF.

The chain combines TRBV6-6 with TRBJ1-3, with 7 positions matching TRBD1. J was trimmed by 0 bases and V by 6 bases; bases with no gene match: 5. The CDR3 is made up of 15 amino acids. CDR1 and CDR2 (germline): MNHNY, SVGAGI (reference sequence). CDR3 sequence: CASSFTGASGNTIYF. Here the CDR3 DNA reads TGTGCCAGCAGCTTTACAGGGGCCTCTGGAAACACCATATATTTT.

This chain uses TRBV10-3 with TRBJ2-2; 7 bases are shared with TRBD1. Per the germline V gene, CDR1 is ENHRY and CDR2 is SYGVKD. J was trimmed by 7 bases and V by 8 bases; bases with no gene match: 10. This CDR3 is built from 14 residues. The chain's CDR3 is CAIGSTGAIGELFF. The CDR3 coding sequence is TGTGCCATCGGTAGCACAGGGGCTATCGGGGAGCTGTTTTTT.

The rearrangement links TRBV27 to TRBJ1-6; D unclear. Germline V gives CDR1 MNHEY, CDR2 SMNVEV (reference sequence). The germline V and J ends were trimmed by 3 bases and 7 bases, with 7 bases remaining between them. There are 13 residues in the CDR3. CDR3 protein: CASSFRGNSPLHF. CDR3 nucleotide sequence: TGTGCCAGCAGTTTCCGCGGAAATTCACCCCTCCACTTT.

The CDR3 sequence: CASSPGGGEGYGYTF. CDR3 coding DNA: TGTGCCAGCAGCCCCGGGGGGGGCGAGGGGTATGGCTACACCTTC. The rearrangement links TRBV28 to TRBJ1-2; D possibly corresponds to TRBD1 (6 bases). Trimming pared 6 bases from V and 5 bases from J, leaving 19 bases between. The CDR3 is 15 residues long. CDR1 is MDHEN and CDR2 is SYDVKM in the germline V gene.

This clone was detected a few times. V is TRBV19 and J is TRBJ1-5; 7 bases align to TRBD1. The CDR3 totals 15 residues. Germline V gene lookup returns CDR1 LNHDA and CDR2 SQIVND (reference sequence). V was pared by 6 bases and J by 10 bases, with 15 bases of the junction left unmatched. CDR3 DNA: TGTGCCAGTAGGGACCAGGACAGGACCCCGGGTCCCCAGCATTTT. Translating it yields CASRDQDRTPGPQHF. The full variable domain, with the rest looked up from reference TRBV19 and TRBJ1-5, is DGGITQSPKYLFRKEGQNVTLSCEQNLNHDAMYWYRQDPGQGLRLIYYSQIVNDFQKGDIAEGYSVSREKKESFPLTVTSAQKNPTAFYLCASRDQDRTPGPQHFGDGTRLSIL.

To note about this clone: The same CDR3 also results from other DNA sequences found in this sample. The V gene is TRBV6-5, the J gene TRBJ2-7, with 7 bases matching TRBD1. The germline V gene has CDR1 MNHEY and CDR2 SVGAGI. The V segment lost 2 bases and the J segment 4 bases; nucleotides outside the gene matches: 2. The CDR3 sequence is 13 residues long. CDR3 in amino acids: CASSYSRGYEQYV. In DNA, the CDR3 is TGTGCCAGCAGTTACAGCAGGGGGTACGAGCAGTACGTC.

The genes are TRBV5-8 and TRBJ2-1, with 12 bases matching TRBD2. V shed 1 base and J 7 bases; nucleotides not matched to a gene: 9. Per germline, CDR1 SGHTS and CDR2 YDEGEE. The CDR3 contains 17 residues. Written as DNA, the CDR3 is TGTGCCAGCAGCTTGCAGCTCGGGACTAGCGGGTCAAATGAGCAGTTCTTC. It codes for CASSLQLGTSGSNEQFF.

Only a few counts were recorded for this clone. An end of the junction differs from the germline gene, which may be a read error. V is TRBV4-2 and J is TRBJ2-7; TRBD1 is a possible D gene (6 bases). Germline assignment: CDR1 LGHNA and CDR2 YNFKEQ. The CDR3 sequence is 12 residues long. The CDR3 loop is CASSQATGPANF. The CDR3 coding sequence is TGTGCCAGCAGCCAAGCGACAGGCCCCGCCAACTTC.

The chain couples TRBV6-5 to TRBJ2-1; 9 bases are a match to TRBD1. Germline V CDR1 and CDR2: MNHEY, SVGAGI. This CDR3 comprises 16 residues. The ends lost 2 bases at V and 1 base at J; junction bases unmatched: 3. The CDR3 DNA sequence: TGTGCCAGCAGTTACCTAGGGACAGGGTCCTACAATGAGCAGTTCTTC. Protein product: CASSYLGTGSYNEQFF.